There are a few counts of the clone carrying this T cell receptor beta chain. Its antigen remains unknown. This entry belongs to a study of response to subunit inactivated influenza vaccine. CDR1 is LNHNV and CDR2 is YYDKDF in the germline V gene (reference sequence). The V gene end was trimmed by 5 bases and the J gene end by 3 bases; junction bases not matched to a gene: 7. The CDR3 totals 16 residues. Broader study findings: The authors proposed limited new T cell recruitment per seasonal influenza vaccination.

Each CDR3 protein gets one entry after TCRdb re-called the RT-PCR reads with MiXCR. The table has approximately 530,000 distinct CDR3 sequences, under 8.5% seen once. The rearrangement uses TRBV15 and TRBJ2-1, with 10 positions matching TRBD2. The receptor was derived from a man aged 45-69 years who received an inactivated influenza vaccine. Sequencing used PBMCs from blood, obtained less than 25 months after vaccination. The DNA of the CDR3 is TGTGCCACCAGCCGGGGGGCTAGCGGGGGCTACAATGAGCAGTTCTTC. Its translation is CATSRGASGGYNEQFF. The variable domain in full, completed from reference TRBV15 and TRBJ2-1, reads DAMVIQNPRYQVTQFGKPVTLSCSQTLNHNVMYWYQQKSSQAPKLLFHYYDKDFNNEADTPDNFQSRRPNTSFCFLDIRSPGLGDTAMYLCATSRGASGGYNEQFFGPGTRLTVL.